Presented here are 4 T cell receptor beta chains from one specimen sequenced in a study of technical replicates of blood from a few donors. Here immunoSEQ multiplex PCR was the method, and the copy in TCRdb shows in-frame clones only, minus some. The sample yields 65,000 to 80,000 clones, about 97% seen once. What was sequenced was T cells isolated from PBMCs. All receptors come from a human donor in good health.

The J gene is TRBJ2-1, the V gene TRBV7-3, with D unresolved. The CDR3 has 13 amino acids. V lost 2 bases and J lost 6, with 8 bases in between. CDR1 and CDR2 (germline): SGHTA, FQGTGA. In DNA form, the CDR3 reads TGTGCCAGCAGCTTACTTGGAGCCAATGAGCAGTTCTTC. Translated, it gives CASSLLGANEQFF.

The rearrangement uses TRBV7-3 and TRBJ2-4; 8 nucleotides align to TRBD2. Germline assignment: CDR1 SGHTA and CDR2 FQGTGA. V lost 5 bases and J lost 7; bases outside the gene matches: 10. CDR3 size: 15 residues. The CDR3 region is CASSPLAGGWNIQYF. CDR3 nucleotide sequence: TGTGCCAGCAGCCCATTGGCGGGGGGCTGGAACATTCAGTACTTC.

The rearrangement links TRBV18 to TRBJ1-1, with a possible D match to TRBD1 (5 bases). CDR3 length: 13 amino acids. Trimming removed 1 base from V and 3 bases from J, with 6 bases in between. The germline V gene encodes CDR1 KGHSH and CDR2 LQKENI. CDR3 bases: TGTGCCAGCTCACCACGGGGGGACACTGAAGCTTTCTTT. Translating gives CASSPRGDTEAFF. The variable domain in full, completed from reference TRBV18 and TRBJ1-1, reads NAGVMQNPRHLVRRRGQEARLRCSPMKGHSHVYWYRQLPEEGLKFMVYLQKENIIDESGMPKERFSAEFPKEGPSILRIQQVVRGDSAAYFCASSPRGDTEAFFGQGTRLTVV.

The V call is TRBV6-5, the J call TRBJ1-1; D unclear. CDR1 is MNHEY, CDR2 SVGAGI, per germline. Trimming shortened V by 5 bases and J by 4 bases, and 11 bases separated the two germline ends. This CDR3 spans 13 amino acids. The CDR3 region is CASSTSRGTEAFF. The CDR3 DNA follows: TGTGCCAGCAGTACTTCCCGCGGCACTGAAGCTTTCTTT.